The subject of this entry is one TCR beta chain. A sample-barcoded 5' primer and a J-beta primer mix were used in a second PCR of roughly 6 to 11 cycles. MiXCR was run by TCRdb on the 5' RACE reads, yielding one entry per CDR3 protein. The sample records around 320,000 distinct CDR3 sequences, 27% being singletons. The sample is drawn from a study of blood T cells in healthy people across ages. Trimming left V 0 bases short and J 1 base short, with 18 bases between. This CDR3 has 18 amino acids. Germline-derived CDR1 and CDR2 are MNHEY and SMNVEV (reference sequence). The chain employs TRBV27 and TRBJ2-5; possible D gene TRBD2, 5 bases. The specimen sequenced was blood. The sequence derives from a woman aged 70 to 79 in good health. The CDR3 loop reads CASSLSHVEALVQETQYF. The CDR3 nucleotides are TGTGCCAGCAGTTTATCTCATGTGGAGGCCCTAGTCCAAGAGACCCAGTACTTC.